Below are 25 T cell receptor beta chains sequenced from a single sample in a study of vaccination effects on CD4 cells after COVID-19. TCRdb's table, derived via immunoSEQ multiplex PCR, lists solely in-frame clones and lacks some. Among about 61,000 clones listed, 81% were seen once. Pools of viral peptides were used by the ViraFEST assay to expand antigen-specific CD4+ T cells ahead of sequencing. At the end of over 8 days of culture, CD4+ T cells were isolated. Their antigens remain unidentified. Sequencing used CD4+ T cells from PBMCs cultured with HCoV-229E spike peptides, obtained before COVID-19 vaccination. The receptors derive from a human donor who received a COVID-19 vaccine.

The chain employs TRBV6-6 and TRBJ1-4; D gene uncertain. Germline lookup yields CDR1 MNHNY and CDR2 SVGAGI (reference sequence). The length of the CDR3 is 12 residues. Trimming pared 6 bases from V and 5 bases from J, leaving 7 bases between. As DNA, the CDR3 is TGTGCCAGCAGAGTAGTAAATGAAAAACTGTTTTTT. It codes for CASRVVNEKLFF.

The V and J genes are TRBV10-3 and TRBJ1-2, with 10 bases fitting TRBD1. The J segment lost 6 bases and the V segment lost 6 bases, leaving 4 bases of the junction unmatched. In germline, CDR1 is ENHRY, CDR2 SYGVKD. This CDR3 spans 13 amino acids. The CDR3 DNA follows: TGTGCCATCAGGGCCGGGACAGGGGATGGCTACACCTTC. Its protein product is CAIRAGTGDGYTF.

The rearrangement links TRBV2 to TRBJ1-6, with D unclear. Deletions cut 8 bases from V and 12 bases from J, with 17 bases between. Germline lookup yields CDR1 SNHLY and CDR2 FYNNEI. This CDR3 comprises 13 residues. CDR3 DNA: TGTGCCAGCGAGTTAGAGCACCTATTACCCCTCCACTTT. Protein: CASELEHLLPLHF.

The V call is TRBV5-4, the J call TRBJ2-3; the D is unclear. Germline-derived CDR1 and CDR2 are SGHNT and YYREEE (reference sequence). The CDR3 spans 15 residues. The ends were cut back, 3 bases at V and 1 base at J, with 12 bases in the middle. The CDR3 region is CASSSQTDGTDTQYF. The CDR3, as DNA: TGTGCCAGCAGCTCGCAGACGGACGGCACAGATACGCAGTATTTT.

The V and J genes are TRBV9 and TRBJ2-6; no definite D call. The germline V and J ends were trimmed by 0 bases and 0 bases, with 19 bases remaining between them. The CDR3 contains 20 residues. The V gene's germline CDR1 is SGDLS and CDR2 YYNGEE. DNA of the CDR3: TGTGCCAGCAGCGTAGCTGTGGCAGTCACCTACATCTCTGGGGCCAACGTCCTGACTTTC. Its protein is CASSVAVAVTYISGANVLTF. Full variable domain (missing parts from reference TRBV9 and TRBJ2-6): DSGVTQTPKHLITATGQRVTLRCSPRSGDLSVYWYQQSLDQGLQFLIQYYNGEERAKGNILERFSAQQFPDLHSELNLSSLELGDSALYFCASSVAVAVTYISGANVLTFGAGSRLTVL.

The rearrangement links TRBV7-8 to TRBJ1-2; no clear D. Germline V gene data show CDR1 as SGHVS and CDR2 as FQNEAQ. The CDR3 covers 13 residues. The V end lost 5 bases, the J end lost 4 bases, and 11 bases lay between the germline ends. The CDR3 DNA sequence: TGTGCCAGCAGCCGAGACGGTGGCTATGGCTACACCTTC. It is translated as CASSRDGGYGYTF.

The rearrangement links TRBV5-1 to TRBJ2-5; the D is unclear. Trimming stripped 0 bases from V and 3 bases from J, with 6 bases between. The length of the CDR3 is 13 residues. The germline V gene has CDR1 SGHRS and CDR2 YFSETQ. The CDR3 DNA reads as TGCGCCAGCAGCTTGGTCCGAGAAGAGACCCAGTACTTC. This codes for CASSLVREETQYF.

This chain links TRBV18 with TRBJ2-3; 8 nucleotides line up with TRBD1. Germline CDR1 reads KGHSH; CDR2 reads LQKENI. This CDR3 region has 14 residues. J was trimmed by 5 bases and V by 2 bases; bases with no gene match: 3. The CDR3 spells CASSPETGEDTQYF. CDR3 coding DNA: TGTGCCAGCTCACCAGAGACAGGGGAAGATACGCAGTATTTT.

The chain links TRBV5-1 to TRBJ2-3; D remains unclear. The germline gives CDR1 SGHRS, CDR2 YFSETQ. The CDR3 totals 17 residues. V was clipped by 0 bases and J by 1 base, with 15 bases between them. CDR3 region: CASSLVIVSGGTDTQYF. The DNA of the CDR3 is TGCGCCAGCAGCTTGGTCATAGTTAGTGGGGGCACAGATACGCAGTATTTT.

The CDR3 nucleotides read TGCAGTGCTAGGGAGGACTCTGGCTACACCTTC. Translated: CSAREDSGYTF. The chain is built from TRBV20-1 and TRBJ1-2, with unresolved D. This CDR3 is built from 11 residues. Germline V gene data show CDR1 as DFQATT and CDR2 as SNEGSKA (reference sequence). Trimming took off 3 bases at V and 7 bases at J, with 9 bases between the two ends.

The chain couples TRBV5-1 to TRBJ2-1; 8 bases match TRBD1. J gave up 5 bases and V 1 base, and 5 bases lay outside the gene matches. Germline CDR1 reads SGHRS; CDR2 reads YFSETQ. The CDR3 is 15 residues long. Here the CDR3 reads CASSLWTGFDNEQFF. CDR3 nucleotides: TGCGCCAGCAGCTTGTGGACAGGGTTCGACAATGAGCAGTTCTTC.

The chain employs TRBV2 and TRBJ2-1; D not resolved. Germline values: CDR1 SNHLY, CDR2 FYNNEI. The CDR3 totals 13 residues. V was shortened by 4 bases and J by 5 bases, with 9 bases between the two germline ends. This CDR3 reads CASSGTLNNEQFF. The CDR3 nucleotides are TGTGCCAGCAGTGGGACGCTCAACAATGAGCAGTTCTTC. Using reference TRBV2 and TRBJ2-1 for the parts outside the CDR3, the full variable domain is EPEVTQTPSHQVTQMGQEVILRCVPISNHLYFYWYRQILGQKVEFLVSFYNNEISEKSEIFDDQFSVERPDGSNFTLKIRSTKLEDSAMYFCASSGTLNNEQFFGPGTRLTVL.

The J gene is TRBJ2-4, the V gene TRBV27, with a weak D call TRBD1 (6 bases). CDR3 length: 18 residues. The germline V gene has CDR1 MNHEY and CDR2 SMNVEV (reference sequence). The ends were cut back, 3 bases at V and 1 base at J, with 19 bases in the middle. DNA for the CDR3: TGTGCCAGCAGTTTTTCCGGCCAGGGGCGAGGGGCCAAAAACATTCAGTACTTC. Protein: CASSFSGQGRGAKNIQYF.

The J gene is TRBJ2-2, the V gene TRBV6-5, with unresolved D. Trimming shortened V by 6 bases and J by 1 base, and 9 bases separated the two germline ends. This CDR3 is 14 amino acids long. The V gene's germline CDR1 is MNHEY and CDR2 SVGAGI. The CDR3 sequence is CASRGPRNTGELFF. CDR3 DNA: TGTGCCAGCAGGGGCCCAAGGAACACCGGGGAGCTGTTTTTT.

The CDR3 is CASSLWGAANEKLFF. CDR3 sequence (DNA): TGTGCCAGCAGCTTGTGGGGGGCGGCTAATGAAAAACTGTTTTTT. The chain employs TRBV5-4 and TRBJ1-4; D possibly corresponds to TRBD1 (6 bases). V was clipped by 1 base and J by 3 bases, with 10 bases between them. This CDR3 contains 15 residues. Per the germline V gene, CDR1 is SGHNT and CDR2 is YYREEE (reference sequence).

The chain is built from TRBV2 and TRBJ1-1, with TRBD1 identical over 7 bases. V trimming: 4 bases; J trimming: 4 bases; junction bases outside the gene matches: 6. Germline V gene data show CDR1 as SNHLY and CDR2 as FYNNEI. The CDR3 totals 14 residues. CDR3 in DNA: TGTGCCAGCAGTGTACAGGGGATCGGCACTGAAGCTTTCTTT. This translates into CASSVQGIGTEAFF.

V usage is TRBV27 and J usage is TRBJ2-5; D is undetermined. The CDR3 is 13 residues long. Germline CDR1 reads MNHEY; CDR2 reads SMNVEV (reference sequence). Trimming took 0 bases from V and 5 from J, leaving 7 bases between them. This CDR3 reads CASSLSRLETQYF. In nucleotides, the CDR3 is TGTGCCAGCAGTTTATCGCGGTTGGAGACCCAGTACTTC.

The chain couples TRBV24-1 to TRBJ2-2; tentatively, D is TRBD2 (5 bases). Germline CDR1 is KGHDR and CDR2 is SFDVKD. The CDR3 is 14 residues long. The germline V and J ends were trimmed by 6 bases and 4 bases, with 11 bases remaining between them. Written as DNA, the CDR3 is TGTGCCACCAGTCCCGGGGTGAGCACCGGGGAGCTGTTTTTT. Protein: CATSPGVSTGELFF.

V usage is TRBV2 and J usage is TRBJ1-1; D unclear. The CDR3 runs 12 residues. CDR1 SNHLY and CDR2 FYNNEI come from the germline V gene. The ends were cut back, 6 bases at V and 1 base at J, with 6 bases in the middle. This CDR3 is CASRRTNTEAFF. DNA for the CDR3: TGTGCCAGCAGACGGACGAACACTGAAGCTTTCTTT.

The rearrangement joins TRBV6-4 to TRBJ2-3; D is ambiguous. The CDR3 spans 11 residues. Germline assignment: CDR1 MRHNA and CDR2 SNTAGT. V was cut by 5 bases and J by 6 bases, with 6 bases left in between. The CDR3 loop reads CASSSGDTQYF. The CDR3 bases are TGTGCCAGCAGTTCAGGTGATACGCAGTATTTT.

V and J are TRBV6-1 and TRBJ1-2; no clear D gene. V lost 3 bases to trimming and J lost 4 bases, with 9 bases between them. The germline CDR1 and CDR2 sequences are MNHNS and SASEGT. This CDR3 contains 13 residues. The CDR3 DNA reads as TGTGCCAGCAGTGAGGGATTTAGCTATGGCTACACCTTC. It yields the protein CASSEGFSYGYTF.

This chain links TRBV4-1 with TRBJ1-2, with D uncertain. Germline CDR1 is MGHRA and CDR2 is YSYEKL. This CDR3 has 16 residues. V lost 3 bases, J lost 2 bases, and 16 bases lay in between. The CDR3 DNA sequence: TGCGCCAGCAGCCAGGTTTGGGCCAGCATAAACTATGGCTACACCTTC. Translating it yields CASSQVWASINYGYTF.

A few counts support this clone. The chain combines TRBV4-1 with TRBJ1-4, with D hard to call. In germline, CDR1 is MGHRA, CDR2 YSYEKL. Trimming shortened V by 0 bases and J by 7 bases, and 15 bases separated the two germline ends. The CDR3 is 16 amino acids. This CDR3 reads CASSQDPMGRSEKLFF. CDR3 DNA: TGCGCCAGCAGCCAAGATCCGATGGGAAGGAGTGAAAAACTGTTTTTT.

The chain uses TRBV18 and TRBJ1-1, with 7 bases identical to TRBD1. Trimming took 4 bases from V and 6 from J; bases not matched to a gene: 8. In germline, CDR1 is KGHSH, CDR2 LQKENI. CDR3 length equals 14 residues. The CDR3 DNA is TGTGCCAGCTCACTTAAACAGGGGCGGGCTGAAGCTTTCTTT. This encodes CASSLKQGRAEAFF.

The rearrangement uses TRBV12-3 or TRBV12-4 and TRBJ1-1; TRBD1 might be the D (6 bases). The germline V and J ends were trimmed by 5 bases and 6 bases, with 13 bases remaining between them. The CDR3 is 13 residues long. The CDR3 reads CASSPQGPSEAFF. CDR3 DNA sequence: TGTGCCAGCAGTCCTCAGGGGCCTTCTGAAGCTTTCTTT.